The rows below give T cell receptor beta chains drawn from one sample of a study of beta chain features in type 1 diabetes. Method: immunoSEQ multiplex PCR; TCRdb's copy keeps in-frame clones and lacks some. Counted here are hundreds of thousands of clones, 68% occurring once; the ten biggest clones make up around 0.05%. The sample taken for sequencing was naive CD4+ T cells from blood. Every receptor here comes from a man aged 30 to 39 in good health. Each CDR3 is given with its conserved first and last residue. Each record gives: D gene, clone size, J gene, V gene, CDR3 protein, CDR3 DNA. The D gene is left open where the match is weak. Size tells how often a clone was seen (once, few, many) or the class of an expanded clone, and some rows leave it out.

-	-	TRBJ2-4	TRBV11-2	CASIGAGALAKNIQYF	TGTGCCAGCATAGGTGCGGGCGCCCTAGCCAAAAACATTCAGTACTTC
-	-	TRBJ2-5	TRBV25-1	CASSAPGETQYF	TGTGCCAGCAGTGCCCCGGGGGAGACCCAGTACTTC
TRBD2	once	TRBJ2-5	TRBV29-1	CSVEIGTSRAETQYF	TGCAGCGTTGAGATAGGGACTAGCCGGGCGGAGACCCAGTACTTC
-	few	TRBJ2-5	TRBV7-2	CASSPRPSVLAKETQYF	TGTGCCAGCAGCCCAAGACCTTCGGTGCTAGCTAAAGAGACCCAGTACTTC
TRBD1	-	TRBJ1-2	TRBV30	CAWSRRGDYGYTF	TGTGCCTGGAGTCGCAGGGGGGACTATGGCTACACCTTC
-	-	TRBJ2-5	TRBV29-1	CSAPGGETQYF	TGCAGCGCCCCGGGGGGCGAGACCCAGTACTTC
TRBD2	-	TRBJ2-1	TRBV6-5	CASSYQRGKRNEQFF	TGTGCCAGCAGTTACCAGCGGGGAAAGAGAAATGAGCAGTTCTTC
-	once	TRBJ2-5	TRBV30	CAWSGGLQETQYF	TGTGCCTGGAGCGGGGGACTCCAAGAGACCCAGTACTTC
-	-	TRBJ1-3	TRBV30	CAWSPRTDNTIYF	TGTGCCTGGAGCCCCCGGACGGACAACACCATATATTTT
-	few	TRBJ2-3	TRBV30	CAWSVMGSTDTQYF	TGTGCCTGGAGTGTAATGGGGAGCACAGATACGCAGTATTTT
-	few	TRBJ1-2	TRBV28	CASSLGQNYGYTF	TGTGCCAGCAGTTTAGGGCAGAACTATGGCTACACCTTC
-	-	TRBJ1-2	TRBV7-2	CASSPQGLYGYTF	TGTGCCAGCAGCCCTCAAGGGCTCTATGGCTACACCTTC
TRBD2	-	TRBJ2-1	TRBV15	CATSRDLLAGLYNEQFF	TGTGCCACCAGCAGAGATCTCCTAGCGGGTCTCTACAATGAGCAGTTCTTC
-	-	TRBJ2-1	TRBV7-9	CASSFGQWNEQFF	TGTGCCAGCAGCTTCGGCCAGTGGAATGAGCAGTTCTTC
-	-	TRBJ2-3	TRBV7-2	CASSYGGTDTQYF	TGTGCCAGCAGCTATGGTGGCACAGATACGCAGTATTTT
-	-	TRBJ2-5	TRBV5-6	CASSLIISETQYF	TGTGCCAGCAGCTTAATTATCTCGGAGACCCAGTACTTC
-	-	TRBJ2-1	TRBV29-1	CSVEDRSAGNSYNEQFF	TGCAGCGTTGAAGATCGGAGTGCAGGGAACTCCTACAATGAGCAGTTCTTC
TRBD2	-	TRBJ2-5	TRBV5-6	CASSTGRLQETQYF	TGTGCCAGCAGTACCGGGAGGCTCCAAGAGACCCAGTACTTC
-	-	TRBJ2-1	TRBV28	CASVLYNEQFF	TGTGCCAGCGTCCTTTACAATGAGCAGTTCTTC
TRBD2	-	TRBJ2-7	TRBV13	CASSPPGTSGRSSYEQYF	TGTGCCAGCAGCCCTCCCGGGACTAGCGGGCGGAGCTCCTACGAGCAGTACTTC
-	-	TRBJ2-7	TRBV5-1	CASSLPGGGNEQYF	TGCGCCAGCAGCTTACCCGGAGGGGGCAACGAGCAGTACTTC
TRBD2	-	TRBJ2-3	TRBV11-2	CASSQSGRGTDTQYF	TGTGCCAGCAGCCAGAGCGGGAGAGGCACAGATACGCAGTATTTT
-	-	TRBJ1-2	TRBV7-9	CASSPPGTYGYTF	TGTGCCAGCAGCCCCCCAGGGACCTATGGCTACACCTTC
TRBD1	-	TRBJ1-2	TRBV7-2	CASSSSWDREGYTF	TGTGCCAGCAGCTCCTCGTGGGACAGGGAAGGCTACACCTTC
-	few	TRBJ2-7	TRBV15	CATSDRNDYEQYF	TGTGCCACCAGCGACAGGAACGATTACGAGCAGTACTTC
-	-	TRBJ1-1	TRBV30	CAWSARQNTEAFF	TGTGCCTGGAGTGCGAGGCAGAACACTGAAGCTTTCTTT
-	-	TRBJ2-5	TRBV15	CATSGLRGVSTQYF	TGTGCCACGAGCGGACTGAGGGGCGTATCGACCCAGTACTTC
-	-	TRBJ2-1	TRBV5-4	CASSSQGYNEQFF	TGTGCCAGCAGCTCACAGGGCTACAATGAGCAGTTCTTC
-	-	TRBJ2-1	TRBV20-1	CSASTINEQFF	TGCAGTGCTAGTACAATCAATGAGCAGTTCTTC
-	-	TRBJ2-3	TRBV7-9	CASSLGTGTDTQYF	TGTGCCAGCAGCTTAGGGACAGGCACAGATACGCAGTATTTT
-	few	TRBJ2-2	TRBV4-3	CASSQDLGTLTGELFF	TGCGCCAGCAGCCAAGATCTGGGGACCCTAACCGGGGAGCTGTTTTTT